These 3 T cell receptor beta chains were all obtained from the same sample, sequenced in a study of T cells in pancreatic ductal adenocarcinoma. No neoadjuvant therapy was given to the selected pancreatic ductal adenocarcinoma patients before their surgery. Profiling relied on immunoSEQ multiplex PCR, and the TCRdb table lists in-frame clones only, not all of them. The sample lists approximately 97,000 clones, roughly 96% occurring once. Sequenced material: PBMCs. The receptors were sampled from a human donor with pancreatic ductal adenocarcinoma.

The V gene is TRBV7-9, the J gene TRBJ2-7; 8 positions agree with TRBD2. V lost 2 bases, J lost 2 bases, and 5 bases stayed unmatched. CDR3 size: 15 residues. Germline V gene data show CDR1 as SEHNR and CDR2 as FQNEAQ (reference sequence). The CDR3 DNA follows: TGTGCCAGCAGCTTACGGGGGGGAGGACCCTACGAGCAGTACTTC. It translates to CASSLRGGGPYEQYF. Supplemented by reference TRBV7-9 and TRBJ2-7, the full variable domain reads DTGVSQNPRHKITKRGQNVTFRCDPISEHNRLYWYRQTLGQGPEFLTYFQNEAQLEKSRLLSDRFSAERPKGSFSTLEIQRTEQGDSAMYLCASSLRGGGPYEQYFGPGTRLTVT.

The rearrangement links TRBV10-3 to TRBJ2-7, with 7 bases matching TRBD2. Germline assignment: CDR1 ENHRY and CDR2 SYGVKD. Trimming took 6 bases from V and 5 from J; bases not matched to a gene: 4. The CDR3 runs to 12 residues. The CDR3 DNA reads as TGTGCCATCAGAGGGCGGGAGCACGAGCAGTACTTC. It encodes CAIRGREHEQYF.

This rearrangement joins TRBV7-7 to TRBJ1-3; the match to TRBD1 covers 9 bases. Germline CDR1 reads SSHAT; CDR2 reads FNYEAQ (reference sequence). The CDR3 length is 15 residues. This CDR3 reads CDLIGTGTGKNTIYF. DNA of the CDR3: TGTGACTTAATAGGGACCGGGACAGGGAAAAACACCATATATTTT.